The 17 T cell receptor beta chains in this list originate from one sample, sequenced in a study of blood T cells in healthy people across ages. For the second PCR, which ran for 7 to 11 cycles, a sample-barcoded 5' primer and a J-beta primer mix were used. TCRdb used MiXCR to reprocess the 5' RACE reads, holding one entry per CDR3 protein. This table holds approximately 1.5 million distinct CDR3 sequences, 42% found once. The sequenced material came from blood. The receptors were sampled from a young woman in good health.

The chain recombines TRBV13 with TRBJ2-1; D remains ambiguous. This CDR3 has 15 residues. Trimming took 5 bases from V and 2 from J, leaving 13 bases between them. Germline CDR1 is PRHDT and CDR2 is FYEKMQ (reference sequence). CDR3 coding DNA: TGTGCCAGCAGCCCAACCGAAAGGGCCTACAATGAGCAGTTCTTC. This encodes CASSPTERAYNEQFF.

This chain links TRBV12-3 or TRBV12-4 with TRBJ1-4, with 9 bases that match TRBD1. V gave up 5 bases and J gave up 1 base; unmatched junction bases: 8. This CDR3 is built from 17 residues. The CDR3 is CASSQDRGEETNEKLFF. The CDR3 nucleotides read TGTGCCAGCAGTCAAGACAGGGGGGAGGAAACTAATGAAAAACTGTTTTTT.

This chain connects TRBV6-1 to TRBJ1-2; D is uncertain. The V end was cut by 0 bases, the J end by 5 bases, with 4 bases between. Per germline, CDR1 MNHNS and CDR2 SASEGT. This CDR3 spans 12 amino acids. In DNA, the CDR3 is TGTGCCAGCAGTGAAGCGGATTATGGCTACACCTTC. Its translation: CASSEADYGYTF.

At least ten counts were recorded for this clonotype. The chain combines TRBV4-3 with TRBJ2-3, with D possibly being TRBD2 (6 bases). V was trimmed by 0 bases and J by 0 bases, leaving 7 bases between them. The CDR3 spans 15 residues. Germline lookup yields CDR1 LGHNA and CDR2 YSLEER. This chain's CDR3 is CASSQDSGSTDTQYF. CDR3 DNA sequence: TGCGCCAGCAGCCAAGATAGCGGTAGCACAGATACGCAGTATTTT.

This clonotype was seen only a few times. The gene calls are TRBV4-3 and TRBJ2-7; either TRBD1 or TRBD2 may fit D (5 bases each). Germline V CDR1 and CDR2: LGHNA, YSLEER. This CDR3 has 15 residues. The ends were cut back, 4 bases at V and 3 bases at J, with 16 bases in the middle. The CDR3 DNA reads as TGCGCCAGCAGCCTTGGGACGAGAAGCGACTACGAGCAGTACTTC. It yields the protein CASSLGTRSDYEQYF.

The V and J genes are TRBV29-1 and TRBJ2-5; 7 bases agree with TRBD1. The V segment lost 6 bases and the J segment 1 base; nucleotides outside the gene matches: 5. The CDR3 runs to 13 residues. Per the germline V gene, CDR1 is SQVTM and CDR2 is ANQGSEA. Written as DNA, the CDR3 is TGCAGCGTACGACAGGGATCCCAAGAGACCCAGTACTTC. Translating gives CSVRQGSQETQYF.

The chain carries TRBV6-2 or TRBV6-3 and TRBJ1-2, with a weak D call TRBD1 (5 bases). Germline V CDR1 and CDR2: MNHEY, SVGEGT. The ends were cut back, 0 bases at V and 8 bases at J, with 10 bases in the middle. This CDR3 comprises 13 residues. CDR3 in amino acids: CASSYSTEGGYTF. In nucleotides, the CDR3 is TGTGCCAGCAGTTACTCGACAGAAGGAGGCTACACCTTC.

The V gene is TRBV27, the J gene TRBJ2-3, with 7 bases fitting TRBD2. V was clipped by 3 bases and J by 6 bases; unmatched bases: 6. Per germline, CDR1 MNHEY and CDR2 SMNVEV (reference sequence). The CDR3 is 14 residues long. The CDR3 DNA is TGTGCCAGCAGTTTTGCTGCGGGAGTGGATACGCAGTATTTT. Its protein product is CASSFAAGVDTQYF.

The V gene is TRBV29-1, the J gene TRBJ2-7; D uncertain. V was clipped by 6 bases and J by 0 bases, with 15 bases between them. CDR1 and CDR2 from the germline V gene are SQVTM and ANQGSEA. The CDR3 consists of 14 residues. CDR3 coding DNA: TGCAGCGTGCTAACGGACGACCCCTCCTACGAGCAGTACTTC. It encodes CSVLTDDPSYEQYF.

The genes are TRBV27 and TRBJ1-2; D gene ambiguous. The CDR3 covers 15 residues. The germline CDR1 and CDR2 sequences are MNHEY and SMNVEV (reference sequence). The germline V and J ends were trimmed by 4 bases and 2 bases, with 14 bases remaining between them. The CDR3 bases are TGTGCCAGCAGTTCCTCCCCCGGGGAGAACTATGGCTACACCTTC. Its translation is CASSSSPGENYGYTF.

DNA for the CDR3: TGTGCCAGCAGTGACCCCCCGGACGCCTACGAGCAGTACTTC. Amino acids: CASSDPPDAYEQYF. The chain couples TRBV6-4 to TRBJ2-7, with D unclear. The CDR3 extends over 14 amino acids. V was trimmed by 2 bases and J by 2 bases, leaving 10 bases between them. Germline V CDR1 and CDR2: MRHNA, SNTAGT.

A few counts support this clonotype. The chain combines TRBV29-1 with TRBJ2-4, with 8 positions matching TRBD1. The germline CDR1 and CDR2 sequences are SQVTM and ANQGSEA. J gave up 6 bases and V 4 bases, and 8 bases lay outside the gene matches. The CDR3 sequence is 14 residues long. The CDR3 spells CSVADRGRGNIQYF. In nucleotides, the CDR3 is TGCAGCGTTGCCGACAGGGGAAGGGGAAACATTCAGTACTTC.

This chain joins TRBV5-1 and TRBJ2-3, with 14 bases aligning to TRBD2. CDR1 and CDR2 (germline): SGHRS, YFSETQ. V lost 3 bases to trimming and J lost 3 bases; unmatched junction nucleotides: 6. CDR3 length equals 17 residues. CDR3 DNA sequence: TGCGCCAGCAGCTACAGGACTAGCGGGAGGCCGACAGATACGCAGTATTTT. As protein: CASSYRTSGRPTDTQYF.

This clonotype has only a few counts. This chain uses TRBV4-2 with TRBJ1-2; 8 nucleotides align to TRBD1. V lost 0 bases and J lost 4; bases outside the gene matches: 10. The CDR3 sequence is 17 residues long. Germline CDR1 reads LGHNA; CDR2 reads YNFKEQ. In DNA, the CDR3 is TGTGCCAGCAGCCAAGATCTGTCCCAGGGGGCCATCTATGGCTACACCTTC. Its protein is CASSQDLSQGAIYGYTF.

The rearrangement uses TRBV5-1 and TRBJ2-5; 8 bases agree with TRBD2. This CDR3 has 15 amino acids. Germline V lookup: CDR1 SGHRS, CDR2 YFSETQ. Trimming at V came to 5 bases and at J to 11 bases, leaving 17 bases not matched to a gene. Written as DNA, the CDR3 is TGCGCCAGCAGGGATCTTAGCGGGGCCGGGGATGAGCAGTACTTC. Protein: CASRDLSGAGDEQYF. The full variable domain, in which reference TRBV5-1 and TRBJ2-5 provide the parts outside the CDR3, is KAGVTQTPRYLIKTRGQQVTLSCSPISGHRSVSWYQQTPGQGLQFLFEYFSETQRNKGNFPGRFSGRQFSNSRSEMNVSTLELGDSALYLCASRDLSGAGDEQYFGPGTRLLVL.

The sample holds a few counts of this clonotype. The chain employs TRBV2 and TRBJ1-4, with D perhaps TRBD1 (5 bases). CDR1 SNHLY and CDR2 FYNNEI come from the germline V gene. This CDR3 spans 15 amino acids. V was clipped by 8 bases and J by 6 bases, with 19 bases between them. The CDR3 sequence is CASRRQPQRDEKLFF. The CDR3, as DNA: TGTGCCAGCCGACGACAGCCTCAGAGAGATGAAAAACTGTTTTTT.

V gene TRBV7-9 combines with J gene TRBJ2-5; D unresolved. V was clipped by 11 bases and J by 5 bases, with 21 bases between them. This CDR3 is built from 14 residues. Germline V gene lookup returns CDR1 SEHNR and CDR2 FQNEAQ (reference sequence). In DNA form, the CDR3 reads TGTGCCGTAGCCGGGCGCGGCCATGGGGAGACCCAGTACTTC. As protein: CAVAGRGHGETQYF.